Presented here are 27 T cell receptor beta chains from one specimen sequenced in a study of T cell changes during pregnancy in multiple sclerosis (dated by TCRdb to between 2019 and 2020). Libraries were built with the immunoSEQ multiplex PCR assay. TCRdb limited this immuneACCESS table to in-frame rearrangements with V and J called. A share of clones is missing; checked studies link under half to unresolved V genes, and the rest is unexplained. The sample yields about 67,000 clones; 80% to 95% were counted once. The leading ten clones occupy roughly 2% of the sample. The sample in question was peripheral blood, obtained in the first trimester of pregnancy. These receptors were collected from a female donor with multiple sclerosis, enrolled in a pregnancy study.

The CDR3 protein is CASTHAGRNYGYTF. The CDR3 region has the DNA TGTGCCAGCACCCACGCGGGACGGAACTATGGCTACACCTTC. This chain uses TRBV28 with TRBJ1-2; D is possibly TRBD1 (5 bases). Germline CDR1 MDHEN, CDR2 SYDVKM. CDR3 size: 14 residues. V lost 7 bases and J 2 bases, leaving 14 bases between the germline ends.

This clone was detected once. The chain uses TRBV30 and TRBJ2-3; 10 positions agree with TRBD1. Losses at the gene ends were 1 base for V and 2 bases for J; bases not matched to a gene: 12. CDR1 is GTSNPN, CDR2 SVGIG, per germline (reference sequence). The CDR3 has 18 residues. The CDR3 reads CAWSGNFGQGGPTDTQYF. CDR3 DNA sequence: TGTGCCTGGAGTGGAAACTTCGGACAGGGGGGCCCCACAGATACGCAGTATTTT.

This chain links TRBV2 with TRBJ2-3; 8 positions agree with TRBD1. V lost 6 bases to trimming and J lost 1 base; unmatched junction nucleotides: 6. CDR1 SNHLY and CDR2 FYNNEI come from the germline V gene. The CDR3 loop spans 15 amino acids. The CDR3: CASSPQGARTDTQYF. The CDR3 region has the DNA TGTGCCAGCAGCCCTCAGGGGGCGCGCACAGATACGCAGTATTTT.

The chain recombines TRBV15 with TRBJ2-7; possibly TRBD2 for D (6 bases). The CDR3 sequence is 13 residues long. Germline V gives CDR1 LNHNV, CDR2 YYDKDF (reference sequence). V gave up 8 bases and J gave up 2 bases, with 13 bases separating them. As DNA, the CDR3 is TGTGCCACCGCCCGGGAGCGAACCTACGAGCAGTACTTC. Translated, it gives CATARERTYEQYF.

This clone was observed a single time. The CDR3 DNA reads as TGTGCCAGCAGTTTAAAACAGGGGCTTACAGATACGCAGTATTTT. Its protein is CASSLKQGLTDTQYF. The chain employs TRBV27 and TRBJ2-3; 7 bases fit TRBD1. Germline V CDR1 and CDR2: MNHEY, SMNVEV (reference sequence). The CDR3 contains 15 residues. The V and J ends lost 2 bases and 3 bases, in that order; junction bases with no gene match: 5.

In nucleotides, the CDR3 is TGTGCCAGCTCACCACTGAACAGGGCAGGAGGCAATCAGCCCCAGCATTTT. It is translated as CASSPLNRAGGNQPQHF. The chain carries TRBV18 and TRBJ1-5; D may be TRBD1 (6 bases). The germline V and J ends were trimmed by 1 base and 2 bases, with 15 bases remaining between them. From germline, CDR1 is KGHSH and CDR2 LQKENI. The CDR3 is 17 amino acids.

CDR3 DNA: TGTGCCTGGAGTCATTTGGAGACCCAGTACTTC. It specifies CAWSHLETQYF. The rearrangement uses TRBV30 and TRBJ2-5; no firm D call. Germline loops: CDR1 GTSNPN, CDR2 SVGIG (reference sequence). This CDR3 spans 11 amino acids. The V end was cut by 2 bases, the J end by 5 bases, with 6 bases between.

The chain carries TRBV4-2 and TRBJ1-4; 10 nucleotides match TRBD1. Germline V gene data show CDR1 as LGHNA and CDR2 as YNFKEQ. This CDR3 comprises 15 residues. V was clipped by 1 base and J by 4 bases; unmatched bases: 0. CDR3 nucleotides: TGTGCCAGCAGCCAAGGGGACAGGGGTAATGAAAAACTGTTTTTT. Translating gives CASSQGDRGNEKLFF.

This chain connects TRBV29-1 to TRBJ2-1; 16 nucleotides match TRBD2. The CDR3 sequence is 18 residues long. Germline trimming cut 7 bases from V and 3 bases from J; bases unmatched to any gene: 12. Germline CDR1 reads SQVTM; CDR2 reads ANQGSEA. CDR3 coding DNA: TGCAGCGCAAAAAAAGGGACTAGCGGGGGGGCTCTCTACAATGAGCAGTTCTTC. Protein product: CSAKKGTSGGALYNEQFF.

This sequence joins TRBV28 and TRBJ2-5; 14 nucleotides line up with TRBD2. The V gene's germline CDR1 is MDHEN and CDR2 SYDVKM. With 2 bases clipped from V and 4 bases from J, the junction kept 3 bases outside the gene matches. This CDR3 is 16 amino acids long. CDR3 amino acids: CASSLRLAGGRETQYF. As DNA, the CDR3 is TGTGCCAGCAGTTTAAGACTAGCGGGAGGGCGAGAGACCCAGTACTTC.

CDR3: CASSLGRLAGGNTGELFF. The CDR3 DNA reads TGTGCCAGCAGCTTAGGCCGACTAGCGGGAGGGAACACCGGGGAGCTGTTTTTT. The chain joins TRBV7-2 to TRBJ2-2, with 13 bases identical to TRBD2. V lost 1 base to trimming and J lost 1 base; unmatched junction nucleotides: 3. Germline CDR1 SGHTA, CDR2 FQGNSA. There are 18 residues in the CDR3.

CDR3 in DNA: TGTGCCATCAGTGCCTCCTTCGGGAGGCTAGCGGGGGACTCCTACAATGAGCAGTTCTTC. This translates into CAISASFGRLAGDSYNEQFF. The chain combines TRBV10-3 with TRBJ2-1, with 10 positions matching TRBD2. The CDR3 sequence is 20 residues long. The V segment lost 4 bases and the J segment 0 bases; nucleotides outside the gene matches: 15. Looked up from germline, CDR1 is ENHRY and CDR2 is SYGVKD.

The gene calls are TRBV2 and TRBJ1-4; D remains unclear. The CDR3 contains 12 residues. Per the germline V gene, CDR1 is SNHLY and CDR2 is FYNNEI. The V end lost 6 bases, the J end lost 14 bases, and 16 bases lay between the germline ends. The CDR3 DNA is TGTGCCAGCAGGGAGATGGGTTTTTACCTGTTTTTT. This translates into CASREMGFYLFF. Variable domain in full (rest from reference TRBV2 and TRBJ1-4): EPEVTQTPSHQVTQMGQEVILRCVPISNHLYFYWYRQILGQKVEFLVSFYNNEISEKSEIFDDQFSVERPDGSNFTLKIRSTKLEDSAMYFCASREMGFYLFFGSGTQLSVL.

CDR3 in amino acids: CASSADSKQFF. The CDR3 region has the DNA TGTGCCAGCAGCGCCGACAGTAAGCAGTTCTTC. V gene TRBV7-8 combines with J gene TRBJ2-1; possibly TRBD1 for D (5 bases). The CDR3 has 11 residues. Trimming shortened V by 5 bases and J by 11 bases, and 10 bases separated the two germline ends. Germline V gene lookup returns CDR1 SGHVS and CDR2 FQNEAQ.

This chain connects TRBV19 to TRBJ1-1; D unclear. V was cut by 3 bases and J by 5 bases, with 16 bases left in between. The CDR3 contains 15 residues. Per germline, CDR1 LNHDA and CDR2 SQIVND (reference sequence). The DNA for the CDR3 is TGTGCCAGTAGTATTTTGATAGCTGGAGGAACTGAAGCTTTCTTT. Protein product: CASSILIAGGTEAFF.

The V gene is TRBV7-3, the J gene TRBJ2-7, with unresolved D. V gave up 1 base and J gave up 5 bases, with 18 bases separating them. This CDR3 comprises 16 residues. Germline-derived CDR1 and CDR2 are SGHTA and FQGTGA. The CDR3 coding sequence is TGTGCCAGCAGCTTAATATCCCCCAGGATCCGGCACGAGCAGTACTTC. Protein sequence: CASSLISPRIRHEQYF.

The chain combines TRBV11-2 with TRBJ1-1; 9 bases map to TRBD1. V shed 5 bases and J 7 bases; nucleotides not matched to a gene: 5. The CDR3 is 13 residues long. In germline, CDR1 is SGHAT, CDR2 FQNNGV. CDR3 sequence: CASSLDRGREAFF. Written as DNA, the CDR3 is TGTGCCAGCAGCCTGGACAGGGGCCGTGAAGCTTTCTTT. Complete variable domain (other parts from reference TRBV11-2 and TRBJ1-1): EAGVAQSPRYKIIEKRQSVAFWCNPISGHATLYWYQQILGQGPKLLIQFQNNGVVDDSQLPKDRFSAERLKGVDSTLKIQPAKLEDSAVYLCASSLDRGREAFFGQGTRLTVV.

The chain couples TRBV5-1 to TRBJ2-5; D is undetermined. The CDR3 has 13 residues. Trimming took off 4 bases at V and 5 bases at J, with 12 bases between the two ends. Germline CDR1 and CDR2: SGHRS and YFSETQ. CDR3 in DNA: TGCGCCAGCAGCCCCGGAGTCTGGGAGACCCAGTACTTC. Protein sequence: CASSPGVWETQYF. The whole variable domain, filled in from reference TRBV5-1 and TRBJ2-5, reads KAGVTQTPRYLIKTRGQQVTLSCSPISGHRSVSWYQQTPGQGLQFLFEYFSETQRNKGNFPGRFSGRQFSNSRSEMNVSTLELGDSALYLCASSPGVWETQYFGPGTRLLVL.

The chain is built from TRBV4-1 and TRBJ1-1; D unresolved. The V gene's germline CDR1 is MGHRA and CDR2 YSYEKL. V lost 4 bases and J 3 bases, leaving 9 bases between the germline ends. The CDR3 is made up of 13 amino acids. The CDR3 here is CASSPLRDTEAFF. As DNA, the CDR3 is TGCGCCAGCAGCCCTTTAAGAGACACTGAAGCTTTCTTT.

For the CDR3, the DNA is TGTGCCTGGAGTGATCAGGGGGCTGGAGCTTTCTTT. It encodes CAWSDQGAGAFF. This chain joins TRBV30 and TRBJ1-1; 8 bases map to TRBD1. Trimming at V came to 1 base and at J to 10 bases, leaving 5 bases not matched to a gene. The germline CDR1 and CDR2 sequences are GTSNPN and SVGIG (reference sequence). This CDR3 has 12 amino acids.

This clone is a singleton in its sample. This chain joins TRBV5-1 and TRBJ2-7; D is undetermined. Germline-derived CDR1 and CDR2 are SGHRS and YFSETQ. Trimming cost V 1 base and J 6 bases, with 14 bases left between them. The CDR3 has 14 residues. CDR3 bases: TGCGCCAGCAGCTTGCTTAGGCTGACGGGCGAGCAGTACTTC. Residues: CASSLLRLTGEQYF.

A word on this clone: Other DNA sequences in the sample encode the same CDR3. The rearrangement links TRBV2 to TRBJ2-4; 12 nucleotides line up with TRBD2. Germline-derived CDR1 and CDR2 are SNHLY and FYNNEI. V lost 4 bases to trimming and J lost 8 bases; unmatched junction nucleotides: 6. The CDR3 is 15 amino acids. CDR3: CASSGQTSGGDIQYF. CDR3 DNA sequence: TGTGCCAGCAGTGGCCAGACTAGCGGGGGAGACATTCAGTACTTC.

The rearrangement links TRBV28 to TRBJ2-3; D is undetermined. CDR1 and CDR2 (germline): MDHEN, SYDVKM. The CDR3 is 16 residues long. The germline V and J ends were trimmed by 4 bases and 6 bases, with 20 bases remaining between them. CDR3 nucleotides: TGTGCCAGCAGTTCAACGCCCCGGTCCGCGGTGGATACGCAGTATTTT. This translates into CASSSTPRSAVDTQYF.

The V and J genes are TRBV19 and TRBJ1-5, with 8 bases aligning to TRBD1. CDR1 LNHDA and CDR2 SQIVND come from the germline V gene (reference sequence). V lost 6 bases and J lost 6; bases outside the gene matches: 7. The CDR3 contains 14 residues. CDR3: CASRTTGEGQPQHF. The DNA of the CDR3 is TGTGCCAGTAGAACGACAGGGGAGGGTCAGCCCCAGCATTTT. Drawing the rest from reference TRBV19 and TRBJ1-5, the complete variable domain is DGGITQSPKYLFRKEGQNVTLSCEQNLNHDAMYWYRQDPGQGLRLIYYSQIVNDFQKGDIAEGYSVSREKKESFPLTVTSAQKNPTAFYLCASRTTGEGQPQHFGDGTRLSIL.

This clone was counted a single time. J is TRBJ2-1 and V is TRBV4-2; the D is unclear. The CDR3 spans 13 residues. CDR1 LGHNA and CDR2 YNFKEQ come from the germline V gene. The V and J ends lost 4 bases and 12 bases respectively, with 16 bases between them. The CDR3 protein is CASSLELSQVQFF. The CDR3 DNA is TGTGCCAGCAGCCTGGAACTCTCCCAGGTGCAGTTCTTC.

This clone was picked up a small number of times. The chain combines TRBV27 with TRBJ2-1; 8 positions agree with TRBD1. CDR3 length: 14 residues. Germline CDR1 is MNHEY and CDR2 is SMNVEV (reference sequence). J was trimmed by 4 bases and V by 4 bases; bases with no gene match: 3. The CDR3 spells CASSSGTGYNEQFF. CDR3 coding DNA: TGTGCCAGCAGTTCCGGGACAGGATACAATGAGCAGTTCTTC.

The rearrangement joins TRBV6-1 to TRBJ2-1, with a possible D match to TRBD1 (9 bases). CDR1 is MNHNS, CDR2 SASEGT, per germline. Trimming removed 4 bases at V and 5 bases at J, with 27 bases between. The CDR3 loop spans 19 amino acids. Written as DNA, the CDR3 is TGTGCCAGCAGTGTCACACTCCGGGGGGGACAGGGCCCCCACAATGAGCAGTTCTTC. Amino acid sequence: CASSVTLRGGQGPHNEQFF.